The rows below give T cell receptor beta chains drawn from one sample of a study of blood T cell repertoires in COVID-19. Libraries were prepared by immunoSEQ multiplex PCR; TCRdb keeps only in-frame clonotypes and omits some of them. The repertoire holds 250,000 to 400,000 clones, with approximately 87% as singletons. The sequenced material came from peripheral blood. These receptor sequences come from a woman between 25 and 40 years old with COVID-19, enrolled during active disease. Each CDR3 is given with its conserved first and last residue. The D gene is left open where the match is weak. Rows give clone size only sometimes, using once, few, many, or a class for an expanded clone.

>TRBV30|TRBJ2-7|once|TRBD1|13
TGTGCCTGGGAGCAGGGGGCTTCCTACGAGCAGTACTTC
CAWEQGASYEQYF
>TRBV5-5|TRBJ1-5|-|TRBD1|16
TGTGCCAGCAGCTTGGATGGGACAGGAGGAGTACAGCCCCAGCATTTT
CASSLDGTGGVQPQHF
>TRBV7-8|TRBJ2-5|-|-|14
TGTGCCAGCAGCTTAGATCCGGGCCAAGAGACCCAGTACTTC
CASSLDPGQETQYF
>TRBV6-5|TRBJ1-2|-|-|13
TGTGCCAGCACCACGGGAAAGTTCCCTGGCTACACCTTC
CASTTGKFPGYTF
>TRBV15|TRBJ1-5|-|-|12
TGTGCCACCAGCAGAGACCGGCAGCCCCAGCATTTT
CATSRDRQPQHF
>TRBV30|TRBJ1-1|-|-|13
TGTGCCTGGACCGTAACGGGGGATACTGAAGCTTTCTTT
CAWTVTGDTEAFF
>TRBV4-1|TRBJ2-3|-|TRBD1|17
TGCGCCAGCAGCCAAGAGGACAGGGGATTTTATTCAGATACGCAGTATTTT
CASSQEDRGFYSDTQYF
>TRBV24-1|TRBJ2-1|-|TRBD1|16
TGTGCCACCAGTGATTTGTCGGTCAGGGGGACGAATGAGCAGTTCTTC
CATSDLSVRGTNEQFF
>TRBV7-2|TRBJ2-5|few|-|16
TGTGCCAGCAGCTTAGCCACAGGGTTCCGACAAGAGACCCAGTACTTC
CASSLATGFRQETQYF
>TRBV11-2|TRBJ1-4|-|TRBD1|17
TGTGCCAGCACCCCCAGAGGGGGACAGACGTTTAATGAAAAACTGTTTTTT
CASTPRGGQTFNEKLFF
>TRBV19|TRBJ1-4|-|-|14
TGTGCCAGTATGTCCCTAACAACTAATGAAAAACTGTTTTTT
CASMSLTTNEKLFF
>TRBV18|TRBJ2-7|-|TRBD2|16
TGTGCCAGCTCACCACTTCCAGGGACTAGCTCCTACGAGCAGTACTTC
CASSPLPGTSSYEQYF
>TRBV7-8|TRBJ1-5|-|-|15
TGTGCCAGCAGCCAACAAGGCGGGAAAGATCAGCCCCAGCATTTT
CASSQQGGKDQPQHF
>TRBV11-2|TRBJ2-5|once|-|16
TGTGCCAGCAGCTTAGATATCGGGCGGGGTCTTGGGACCCAGTACTTC
CASSLDIGRGLGTQYF
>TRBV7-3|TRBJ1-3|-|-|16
TGTGCCAGCAACCTATACAGGTTAATAAGTGGAAACACCATATATTTT
CASNLYRLISGNTIYF
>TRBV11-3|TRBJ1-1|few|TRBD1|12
TGTGCCAGCAGCTCACGGACAGGCACAGCTTTCTTT
CASSSRTGTAFF
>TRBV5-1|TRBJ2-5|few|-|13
TGCGCCAGCAGCCCTATGAGGGATGGGACCCAGTACTTC
CASSPMRDGTQYF
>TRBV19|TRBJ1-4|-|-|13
TGTGCCAGTGAGGCAGCAACTAATGAAAAACTGTTTTTT
CASEAATNEKLFF
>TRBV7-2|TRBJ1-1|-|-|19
TGTGCCAGCAGCTTAGTCGACCCCCAACAGGGAACGAGGGACACTGAAGCTTTCTTT
CASSLVDPQQGTRDTEAFF
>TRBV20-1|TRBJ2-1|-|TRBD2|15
TGCAGTGCTAGTAACGCCGGGACTAGCTTCAATGAGCAGTTCTTC
CSASNAGTSFNEQFF
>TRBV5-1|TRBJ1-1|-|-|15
TGCGCCAGCAGCTCCAGACCCAGGGAAGAGGATGAAGCTTTCTTT
CASSSRPREEDEAFF
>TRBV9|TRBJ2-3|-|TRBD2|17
TGTGCCAGCAGCGTAGCTGGACTAGCGGGCATTCCAGATACGCAGTATTTT
CASSVAGLAGIPDTQYF
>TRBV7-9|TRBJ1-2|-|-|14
TGTGCCAGCAGCTTAGTCCCGACACTCTATGGCTACACCTTC
CASSLVPTLYGYTF